This T cell receptor beta chain was sequenced for a study of T cell responses to AZD1222 COVID-19 vaccine. On the study more broadly: Investigators merged groups given second doses at roughly 4 or roughly 12 weeks.

The assay was immunoSEQ multiplex PCR, and TCRdb's table has in-frame clones only and misses some. Counted here are fewer than 130,000 clones, 81% occurring once; the ten biggest clones make up approximately 4.6%. On this clone: Its antigen is undetermined.

V was trimmed by 4 bases and J by 10 bases, leaving 13 bases between them. The germline gives CDR1 ENHRY, CDR2 SYGVKD. The length of the CDR3 is 12 residues. Study observations and caveats: Regions 160-218 and 743-854 held dominance among vaccine-associated CD4 TCRs, which spanned spike. Two AZD1222 doses significantly raised spike-specific TCR breadth and depth over controls.

The chain carries TRBV10-3 and TRBJ1-2; D perhaps matches TRBD1 (5 bases). The sample in question was peripheral blood, obtained on day 0 of AZD1222 vaccination. The sequence derives from an adult in good health. CDR3 protein: CAISGGRFPYTF. The DNA of the CDR3 is TGTGCCATCAGTGGGGGACGGTTTCCCTACACCTTC.